This T cell receptor (beta chain) appears in the sequencing data of a study of shared clonotypes between healthy human individuals. Broader study findings: Some naive CD4 clonotypes, about 5%, turned up in common across several donors. Memory subsets generally showed smaller estimated richness than naive subsets did. Non-shared clonotypes showed lower generation probabilities than clonotypes common to all four donors.

Genomic DNA from each subset was divided evenly over several immunoSEQ plates. The assay was immunoSEQ multiplex PCR, and TCRdb's table has in-frame clones only and misses some. The sample has about 820,000 clones, 80% to 95% seen once. The CDR3 covers 17 residues. V dropped 5 bases and J dropped 0; count of bases not matched to a gene: 7. CDR1 and CDR2 (germline): MNHEY, SMNVEV (reference sequence). As concerns this clone: The antigen is undetermined.

Naive CD8 populations comprised CD45RO-negative cells positively selected for CCR7, excluding terminally differentiated effector memory CD45RA+ cells. What was sequenced was naive CD8+ T cells sorted from blood. The chain combines TRBV27 with TRBJ2-1; 10 bases align to TRBD2. The clonotype originates from a man younger than 45 in good health. This CDR3 reads CASSPNLAGASYNEQFF. The CDR3 nucleotides read TGTGCCAGCAGTCCGAACCTAGCGGGGGCCTCCTACAATGAGCAGTTCTTC.